The present T cell receptor (beta chain) was sequenced within a study of T cells in Graves' hyperthyroidism and ophthalmopathy. TCR beta CDR3 regions were amplified from RNA. The HTBI primer set was used in a first-round RT-PCR of the TCR CDR3. TCRdb re-derived calls from the multiplex PCR reads in MiXCR, one entry per CDR3 protein. The sample carries fewer than 850,000 distinct CDR3 sequences, approximately 15% recorded once. This clonotype was counted between two and nine times. What was sequenced was blood. This receptor was taken from a man aged 50 to 59 with Graves' hyperthyroidism.

CDR3 sequence reads: CASSPTTGDNSPLHF. The CDR3 coding sequence is TGTGCCAGCAGCCCGACGACAGGGGATAATTCACCCCTCCACTTT. The chain carries TRBV3-1 and TRBJ1-6; TRBD1 matches 8 bases. The CDR3 contains 15 residues. V shed 4 bases and J 5 bases; nucleotides not matched to a gene: 4. Germline V gene sequence: CDR1 LGHDT, CDR2 YNNKEL (reference sequence). Drawing the rest from reference TRBV3-1 and TRBJ1-6, the complete variable domain is DTAVSQTPKYLVTQMGNDKSIKCEQNLGHDTMYWYKQDSKKFLKIMFSYNNKELIINETVPNRFSPKSPDKAHLNLHINSLELGDSAVYFCASSPTTGDNSPLHFGNGTRLTVT.